These T cell receptor beta chains were read from a single sample in a study of blood T cell repertoires in COVID-19. Method: immunoSEQ multiplex PCR; TCRdb's copy keeps in-frame clones and lacks some. The table includes some 350,000 clones, around 83% detected once. The specimen sequenced was peripheral blood. These receptors were collected from a man aged 25-45 years with active or convalescent COVID-19. CDR3s include the opening cysteine and the closing phenylalanine or tryptophan. The D gene is left open where the match is weak. A row's size may be missing; if present it is once, few, many or a size class.

D | size | J | length | V | CDR3 | DNA
NA | NA | TRBJ1-4 | 14 | TRBV5-1 | CASSLIGDQEKLFF | TGCGCCAGCAGCTTGATAGGGGATCAAGAAAAACTGTTTTTT
TRBD1 | NA | TRBJ1-2 | 14 | TRBV6-6 | CASSYVQGKRGYTF | TGTGCCAGCAGTTACGTACAGGGGAAGAGGGGCTACACCTTC
NA | once | TRBJ1-2 | 16 | TRBV28 | CASSSLRDTQQYGYTF | TGTGCCAGCAGTTCGCTACGGGACACCCAACAGTATGGCTACACCTTC
TRBD2 | NA | TRBJ2-7 | 20 | TRBV18 | CASSPTSWTGTTSRVYEQYF | TGTGCCAGCTCACCTACATCCTGGACGGGCACGACTAGCAGGGTCTACGAGCAGTACTTC
NA | NA | TRBJ1-1 | 16 | TRBV4-2 | CASSQALGALGTEAFF | TGTGCCAGCAGCCAAGCCCTAGGGGCCTTGGGCACTGAAGCTTTCTTT
NA | NA | TRBJ1-6 | 13 | TRBV7-9 | CASSLEGDSPLHF | TGTGCCAGCAGCTTAGAAGGAGATTCACCCCTCCACTTT
TRBD1 | NA | TRBJ1-3 | 14 | TRBV28 | CASYEGTAGNTIYF | TGTGCCAGCTATGAGGGGACAGCTGGAAACACCATATATTTT
TRBD1 | NA | TRBJ2-2 | 17 | TRBV12-5 | CASGLTLQGVNTGELFF | TGTGCTAGTGGTTTGACTTTACAGGGGGTTAACACCGGGGAGCTGTTTTTT
NA | NA | TRBJ1-2 | 15 | TRBV4-1 | CASSLSPGQNYGYTF | TGCGCCAGCTCCCTCAGCCCGGGACAAAACTATGGCTACACCTTC
TRBD2 | NA | TRBJ2-1 | 17 | TRBV24-1 | CATSEFPLAGGYNEQFF | TGTGCCACCAGTGAGTTTCCTCTAGCGGGGGGTTACAATGAGCAGTTCTTC
NA | once | TRBJ1-5 | 14 | TRBV29-1 | CSVGEAGVGQPQHF | TGCAGCGTTGGAGAGGCGGGCGTGGGTCAGCCCCAGCATTTT
NA | NA | TRBJ1-2 | 11 | TRBV6-4 | CASGGGYGYTF | TGTGCCAGCGGTGGAGGGTATGGCTACACCTTC
TRBD1 | NA | TRBJ1-5 | 16 | TRBV15 | CATSRDRTGVGQPQHF | TGTGCCACCAGCAGAGACCGGACAGGGGTCGGGCAGCCCCAGCATTTT